This TCR beta chain was obtained from a study of T-cell reconstitution after alpha-beta-depleted transplantation in children. This clonotype was recorded a few times. Its antigen is not known. A read error may account for a junction end that differs from germline. Study outcomes and limitations: For some patients, TCRbeta diversity was high at day 60 because of recipient T cells and thymic progenitors that survived. Reportedly, alpha-beta T cells present about two months post-transplant originated from several hundred expanded clones of graft origin. Once a year had passed after transplant, T-cell counts and diversity came mostly from newly produced T cells.

Unique molecular identifiers were used to barcode this TCRbeta library. Each CDR3 protein gets one entry after TCRdb re-called the PCR reads with MiXCR. There are a few hundred thousand distinct CDR3 sequences in the sample; roughly 27% occur only once, and less than 40% lies in the top ten. The CDR3 runs to 11 residues. Germline values: CDR1 DFQATT, CDR2 SNEGSKA (reference sequence). The receptor comes from a boy in the first two years of life with Wiskott-Aldrich syndrome, due to receive a stem cell transplant. The sequencing here drew on PBMCs, taken before TCRalphabeta/CD19-depleted stem cell transplant. V gene TRBV20-1 combines with J gene TRBJ2-7; D not resolved. The CDR3 DNA reads TGCAGTGTTAGACGCACCTACGAGCAGTACTTC. Residues: CSVRRTYEQYF.